The 7 T cell receptor beta chains below were found in one sample sequenced in a study of blood T cell repertoires in COVID-19. Measured with immunoSEQ multiplex PCR; TCRdb has only the in-frame clones, and not every one. The repertoire holds approximately 220,000 clones, 65% to 90% seen once, with about 4.8% in the top ten. The specimen was peripheral blood. These receptors were collected from a man in his forties or fifties with acute or convalescent COVID-19.

With respect to this clone: This CDR3 is also generated by other DNA sequences in the sample. This sequence joins TRBV12-3 or TRBV12-4 and TRBJ1-1; D is undetermined. V dropped 5 bases and J dropped 0 bases, with 7 bases sitting between them. The CDR3 loop spans 13 amino acids. The CDR3 coding sequence is TGTGCCAGCAGTCTTGACATGAACACTGAAGCTTTCTTT. Protein sequence: CASSLDMNTEAFF.

The chain links TRBV7-6 to TRBJ1-2, with 11 positions matching TRBD1. The V segment lost 5 bases and the J segment 4 bases; nucleotides outside the gene matches: 6. The CDR3 spans 15 residues. CDR1 is SGHVS and CDR2 is FNYEAQ in the germline V gene. The CDR3 bases are TGTGCCAGCAGCCCGGGACAGGGGGATCTCTATGGCTACACCTTC. Protein: CASSPGQGDLYGYTF.

The genes are TRBV5-5 and TRBJ2-7; TRBD1 is a possible D gene (5 bases). The CDR3 has 15 residues. Looked up from germline, CDR1 is SGHKS and CDR2 is YYEKEE (reference sequence). V shed 4 bases and J shed 7 bases, with 21 bases lying between them. CDR3 sequence: CASSPHVGRSREQYF. In nucleotides, the CDR3 is TGTGCCAGCAGCCCACATGTGGGGCGCTCTCGGGAGCAGTACTTC. Full variable domain (rest looked up from reference TRBV5-5 and TRBJ2-7): DAGVTQSPTHLIKTRGQQVTLRCSPISGHKSVSWYQQVLGQGPQFIFQYYEKEERGRGNFPDRFSARQFPNYSSELNVNALLLGDSALYLCASSPHVGRSREQYFGPGTRLTVT.

This chain links TRBV6-5 with TRBJ1-1; a weak D match, TRBD1 (5 bases). The CDR3 has 13 amino acids. Per germline, CDR1 MNHEY and CDR2 SVGAGI. With 7 bases removed from V and 1 base from J, the gap between germline ends came to 10 bases. The CDR3, as DNA: TGTGCCAGCACCATACAGGAGAACACTGAAGCTTTCTTT. Translating it yields CASTIQENTEAFF.

V gene TRBV7-2 combines with J gene TRBJ1-6; a weak D match, TRBD1 (5 bases). Looked up from germline, CDR1 is SGHTA and CDR2 is FQGNSA. Trimming pared 10 bases from V and 9 bases from J, leaving 16 bases between. The CDR3 has 13 residues. CDR3 DNA: TGTGCCACCGAAACCTATAGGGGTTCACCCCTCCACTTT. Residues: CATETYRGSPLHF.

The genes are TRBV3-1 (or the pseudogene TRBV3-2) and TRBJ2-1; TRBD2 matches 9 bases. CDR3 length: 18 amino acids. Germline V lookup: CDR1 LGHDT, CDR2 YNNKEL (reference sequence). V gave up 5 bases and J gave up 3 bases; unmatched junction bases: 14. Written as DNA, the CDR3 is TGTGCCAGCAGCTCTTCTAATGGGGCTAGCGGGGACTACAATGAGCAGTTCTTC. Protein product: CASSSSNGASGDYNEQFF.

The chain joins TRBV14 to TRBJ2-2; D is possibly TRBD2 (6 bases). The CDR3 is 17 residues long. Germline loops: CDR1 SGHDN, CDR2 FVKESK. V was shortened by 5 bases and J by 5 bases, with 21 bases between the two germline ends. CDR3 amino acids: CASSDLRGPLLTGELFF. Written as DNA, the CDR3 is TGTGCCAGCAGCGATCTGCGGGGCCCCCTGCTAACCGGGGAGCTGTTTTTT. Using reference TRBV14 and TRBJ2-2 for the parts outside the CDR3, the full variable domain is EAGVTQFPSHSVIEKGQTVTLRCDPISGHDNLYWYRRVMGKEIKFLLHFVKESKQDESGMPNNRFLAERTGGTYSTLKVQPAELEDSGVYFCASSDLRGPLLTGELFFGEGSRLTVL.